The present entry profiles one T cell receptor beta chain with its context. The antigen it recognizes is unknown. The CDR3 regions of human TCRbeta chains were analyzed by immunosequencing. The original pipeline was this. Repertoire TCRs were matched against a reference library of SARS-CoV-2-specific TCRs generated with the MIRA antigen-specificity platform. Breadth was defined as the fraction of unique TCRs that were SARS-CoV-2-associated, and depth was defined as the fraction of total T cells that were SARS-CoV-2-associated. Each spike-specific TCR was assigned to its reactive spike region and to a CD4 or CD8 class using the MIRA data. Log10-transformed breadth and depth values were compared by one-way ANOVA with Sidak's multiple comparisons tests. Sourced from immuneACCESS, this table was stored by TCRdb with only in-frame sequences that have V and J called. A share of the clones is absent; for the studies checked, an unresolved V gene accounts for under half, and the remainder has no known explanation. The D gene and trimming were derived from the DNA, and the V and J assignments and clone size from that table. The sample table on file contains about 140,000 clones. About 2.2% of the sample is held by the ten biggest clonotypes.

This sample is part of a study of T cell responses to AZD1222 COVID-19 vaccine (dated by TCRdb to the early 2020s). Broadly, across the study: TCR sequencing covered some 240 trial participants: about 210 given two doses of AZD1222 and around 25 given two doses of MenACWY control vaccine. Enrollment into the trials was organized by age into subgroups of 18-55, 56-69 and 70-plus years, and those subgroups contained roughly 150, 30 and 60 TCR-sequenced participants, respectively.

According to the study, the label for this sample's time point signals: baseline before first vaccination. Vaccinee samples came from UK trials COV001 and COV002, including a single-blind randomized controlled phase 2/3 trial of AZD1222 (ChAdOx1 nCoV-19) in healthy adults. Trial participant PBMC samples were collected at day 0 and day 28 after the second dose for TCRbeta chain sequencing. The CDR3 goes from the cysteine to the phenylalanine over 19 residues. The sequence is cut down to CDR3 DNA, 57 bases in frame from base 1. Taken from the germline V gene (reference sequence), the CDR1 and CDR2 loops are SEHNR and FQNEAQ. Cut back by 0 bases and 0 bases, the V and J ends lie 17 bases apart. Overall results and qualifications from the work: In the small 56-69-year group, the increase in depth fell short of significance, most likely because of low power. Vaccine-associated CD4 TCRs spanned the whole spike protein, with dominant responses in regions 160-218 and 743-854. Participants were mostly white British, with more females than males. The authors suggested clonal diversity may have been underestimated. Epitopes outside the regions mutated in the B.1.351 and B.1.1.7 variants were reportedly recognized by nearly half of the unique spike-specific TCRs. After two AZD1222 doses, spike-specific TCR breadth and depth were significantly higher than at day 0 and than in MenACWY recipients. No day 14 peak-response samples were available, so repertoires were characterized only after the peak T cell response. Conclusions about previously exposed vaccinees were limited because only a handful of AZD1222 recipients were SARS-CoV-2 seropositive at baseline.

The sample consisted of peripheral blood. The rearranged chain carries TRBV7-9 and TRBJ1-4, with a tentative D gene TRBD1 over 5 matching bases. This sequence was found in an adult in good health. The base sequence is TGTGCCAGCAGCTTAGCGCTAGGGGCCGCCCTTGCAACTAATGAAAAACTGTTTTTT. Its translation is CASSLALGAALATNEKLFF.